These T cell receptor beta chains were read from a single sample in a study of T cell responses to AZD1222 COVID-19 vaccine. Sequenced by immunoSEQ multiplex PCR; TCRdb stores in-frame clones only, minus some. The sample has about 120,000 clones; approximately 84% are singletons. Sequences were derived from peripheral blood, sampled on day 0 of AZD1222 vaccination. These receptors were collected from an adult in good health. Each CDR3 is given with its conserved first and last residue. D genes are given only for firm matches. Clone size is not always given. Where it is, it says once, few, many or a class for expanded clones.

V	J	D	size	CDR3	DNA
TRBV19	TRBJ1-5	.	.	CASNLQGLQPQHF	TGTGCCAGTAACCTCCAGGGACTTCAGCCCCAGCATTTT
TRBV11-1	TRBJ2-1	TRBD2	.	CASSLAGRGLAGYNEQFF	TGTGCCAGCAGCTTAGCGGGAAGAGGGTTAGCGGGATACAATGAGCAGTTCTTC
TRBV19	TRBJ2-1	.	few	CASSPQGNYNEQFF	TGTGCCAGTAGTCCCCAGGGGAACTACAATGAGCAGTTCTTC
TRBV5-1	TRBJ1-1	.	.	CASSLVGGVSTEAFF	TGCGCCAGCAGCTTGGTTGGGGGCGTGAGCACTGAAGCTTTCTTT
TRBV29-1	TRBJ1-5	.	.	CSVETQEGGQPQHF	TGCAGCGTGGAAACCCAGGAGGGTGGCCAGCCCCAGCATTTT
TRBV21-1	TRBJ2-3	.	.	CASNRRGTGPDTQYF	TGTGCCAGCAACCGGAGGGGGACAGGCCCAGATACGCAGTATTTT
TRBV25-1	TRBJ2-7	TRBD2	.	CASSEASGRGEQYF	TGTGCCAGCAGTGAGGCTAGCGGGAGAGGCGAGCAGTACTTC
TRBV28	TRBJ2-1	.	.	CASSSISSYNEQFF	TGTGCCAGCAGCTCGATTAGCTCCTACAATGAGCAGTTCTTC
TRBV5-4	TRBJ2-6	.	few	CASRRGFGANVLTF	TGTGCCAGCAGAAGGGGGTTTGGGGCCAACGTCCTGACTTTC
TRBV19	TRBJ2-7	.	.	CASSTSGGLTYEQYF	TGTGCCAGTAGCACCTCCGGGGGTCTAACCTACGAGCAGTACTTC
TRBV30	TRBJ1-2	.	few	CAWKKKGGRLGYGYTF	TGTGCCTGGAAGAAGAAGGGGGGGCGACTTGGCTATGGCTACACCTTC
TRBV2	TRBJ2-2	.	.	CASRPDSNTGELFF	TGTGCCAGCAGACCCGACAGCAACACCGGGGAGCTGTTTTTT
TRBV18	TRBJ1-5	.	.	CASSPDSNQPQHF	TGTGCCAGCTCACCAGACAGCAATCAGCCCCAGCATTTT
TRBV7-3	TRBJ2-7	TRBD2	.	CASSLAGGYEQYF	TGTGCCAGCAGCTTAGCGGGAGGCTACGAGCAGTACTTC
TRBV6-5	TRBJ2-5	TRBD1	.	CASSYSSRGQTQYF	TGTGCCAGCAGTTACTCTTCCAGGGGGCAGACCCAGTACTTC
TRBV28	TRBJ2-3	TRBD1	.	CASSSPQGARVTDTQYF	TGTGCCAGCAGTTCACCCCAGGGGGCGCGAGTCACAGATACGCAGTATTTT
TRBV28	TRBJ2-3	.	.	CASSFYPRRSDTQYF	TGTGCCAGCAGTTTTTACCCTAGGCGGTCAGATACGCAGTATTTT
TRBV5-6	TRBJ2-7	TRBD1	.	CASSKPGQPYEQYF	TGTGCCAGCAGCAAACCGGGACAGCCCTACGAGCAGTACTTC
TRBV28	TRBJ2-4	.	.	CASSAGGSSKNIQYF	TGTGCCAGCAGCGCCGGTGGGTCCTCCAAAAACATTCAGTACTTC
TRBV4-1	TRBJ1-3	TRBD1	.	CASSQEAGQGFLSGNTIYF	TGCGCCAGCAGCCAAGAAGCGGGACAGGGATTCCTCTCTGGAAACACCATATATTTT
TRBV7-9	TRBJ2-1	.	few	CASTPPGDPNEQFF	TGTGCCAGCACCCCACCCGGGGACCCCAATGAGCAGTTCTTC
TRBV10-3	TRBJ1-6	.	few	CAISDSVRHSPLHF	TGTGCCATCAGTGACAGTGTTCGGCATTCACCCCTCCACTTT
TRBV19	TRBJ1-1	.	.	CASRPGETEAFF	TGTGCCAGCAGACCCGGGGAAACTGAAGCTTTCTTT
TRBV5-4	TRBJ1-2	TRBD1	.	CASSEDRGGTDGYTF	TGTGCCAGCAGCGAAGACAGGGGAGGCACCGATGGCTACACCTTC
TRBV28	TRBJ2-7	.	.	CASSLSGVSYEQYF	TGTGCCAGCAGTTTATCGGGGGTTTCCTACGAGCAGTACTTC
TRBV5-1	TRBJ2-3	.	.	CASSPLPDTQYF	TGCGCCAGCAGCCCTTTACCAGATACGCAGTATTTT
TRBV12-3/TRBV12-4	TRBJ1-1	TRBD1	.	CASSQGGGTEAFF	TGTGCCAGCAGCCAGGGGGGAGGCACTGAAGCTTTCTTT
TRBV5-1	TRBJ1-1	TRBD1	once	CASSLTGQGNTEAFF	TGCGCCAGCAGCTTGACGGGACAGGGGAACACTGAAGCTTTCTTT
TRBV9	TRBJ2-6	.	.	CASSSGSLSGANVLTF	TGTGCCAGCTCCTCAGGGAGTCTCTCTGGGGCCAACGTCCTGACTTTC
TRBV19	TRBJ1-1	TRBD1	.	CASTGIYGTVDTEAFF	TGTGCCAGTACCGGGATATACGGGACAGTGGACACTGAAGCTTTCTTT
TRBV4-2	TRBJ1-2	.	.	CASSQETRGLSYGYTF	TGTGCCAGCAGCCAAGAAACAAGAGGTCTCAGCTATGGCTACACCTTC
TRBV6-1	TRBJ1-2	.	once	CASSEGGRGYGYTF	TGTGCCAGCAGTGAAGGGGGTCGCGGCTATGGCTACACCTTC
TRBV28	TRBJ2-1	.	.	CASSLTGSLFEQFF	TGTGCCAGCAGTTTAACCGGGAGCCTTTTTGAGCAGTTCTTC
TRBV30	TRBJ1-1	.	.	CAKGPLNTEAFF	TGTGCCAAGGGACCGCTGAACACTGAAGCTTTCTTT
TRBV6-4	TRBJ2-6	.	few	CASSPGVSGANVLTF	TGTGCCAGCAGCCCTGGGGTCTCTGGGGCCAACGTCCTGACTTTC
TRBV6-5	TRBJ2-2	.	.	CASSYSGTSFGELFF	TGTGCCAGCAGTTACTCAGGGACTTCCTTCGGGGAGCTGTTTTTT
TRBV11-2	TRBJ1-2	.	once	CASSLGAGRYYGYTF	TGTGCCAGCAGCTTGGGAGCTGGGCGGTATTATGGCTACACCTTC
TRBV7-9	TRBJ2-5	.	.	CASSPRGGRQETQYF	TGTGCCAGCAGCCCGAGGGGAGGCCGTCAAGAGACCCAGTACTTC
TRBV28	TRBJ2-5	TRBD1	few	CASSRWTGTMQETQYF	TGTGCCAGCAGTCGATGGACAGGGACCATGCAAGAGACCCAGTACTTC
TRBV6-2/TRBV6-3	TRBJ2-1	.	.	CASSGGWNEQFF	TGTGCCAGCAGCGGAGGGTGGAATGAGCAGTTCTTC
TRBV19	TRBJ1-5	.	.	CASVRDGNQPQHF	TGTGCCAGTGTGAGGGACGGCAATCAGCCCCAGCATTTT
TRBV27	TRBJ1-1	TRBD1	.	CASSPWTGGRAEAFF	TGTGCCAGCAGTCCCTGGACAGGGGGCAGGGCTGAAGCTTTCTTT
TRBV11-3	TRBJ2-3	.	.	CASSRTADTQYF	TGTGCCAGCAGCAGAACTGCGGATACGCAGTATTTT
TRBV7-8	TRBJ2-3	.	once	CASSLDTSTDTQYF	TGTGCCAGCAGCTTGGACACTTCCACAGATACGCAGTATTTT
TRBV4-1	TRBJ2-3	TRBD2	.	CASSKRTSGGGTDTQYF	TGCGCCAGCAGCAAGAGGACTAGCGGGGGGGGCACAGATACGCAGTATTTT
TRBV7-2	TRBJ2-1	.	.	CASSPGTHTDEQFF	TGTGCCAGCAGCCCCGGGACCCACACCGATGAGCAGTTCTTC
TRBV5-4	TRBJ2-2	.	.	CASSLAQFGELFF	TGTGCCAGCAGCTTGGCTCAGTTCGGGGAGCTGTTTTTT
TRBV6-6	TRBJ1-1	.	.	CASSRGNTEAFF	TGTGCCAGCAGTCGGGGAAACACTGAAGCTTTCTTT
TRBV6-2/TRBV6-3	TRBJ1-2	TRBD1	.	CASSWDSLNYGYTF	TGTGCCAGCAGCTGGGACAGCTTAAACTATGGCTACACCTTC
TRBV3-1/TRBV3-2	TRBJ2-2	TRBD2	.	CASSRSGGPNTGELFF	TGTGCCAGCAGCCGCAGCGGGGGCCCCAACACCGGGGAGCTGTTTTTT